This T cell receptor beta chain comes out of a study of CD8 T cells in ankylosing spondylitis. Study-level findings and limits: Certain motif variants had earlier appeared in reactive arthritis synovial fluid and blood. Relatively scarce in peripheral blood, disease-linked clones were CD8+. A TCR beta motif made of 7 to 9 highly homologous variants seemed typical of ankylosing spondylitis blood.

Generation of TCR beta libraries employed quantitative 5'-RACE incorporating molecular barcodes. MiXCR, applied by TCRdb to the 5' RACE reads, yields one record per CDR3 protein. The data contain 150,000 to 200,000 distinct CDR3 sequences, about 20% of them seen just once; the ten biggest clones take up approximately 4%. The germline gives CDR1 DFQATT, CDR2 SNEGSKA (reference sequence). V shed 5 bases and J shed 2 bases, with 14 bases lying between them. This CDR3 region has 14 residues. This clonotype has at least ten counts. Its cognate antigen is unknown. This clonotype originated in a male donor under 30 with ankylosing spondylitis or in good health (not recorded which). The V and J genes are TRBV20-1 and TRBJ2-3; D is possibly TRBD1 or TRBD2 (6 bases each). Sequencing was done on a sample of blood, either unsorted or a sorted T cell fraction (not recorded which). The CDR3 reads CSASPGEVTDTQYF. CDR3 DNA sequence: TGCAGTGCTTCTCCAGGGGAGGTCACAGATACGCAGTATTTT.